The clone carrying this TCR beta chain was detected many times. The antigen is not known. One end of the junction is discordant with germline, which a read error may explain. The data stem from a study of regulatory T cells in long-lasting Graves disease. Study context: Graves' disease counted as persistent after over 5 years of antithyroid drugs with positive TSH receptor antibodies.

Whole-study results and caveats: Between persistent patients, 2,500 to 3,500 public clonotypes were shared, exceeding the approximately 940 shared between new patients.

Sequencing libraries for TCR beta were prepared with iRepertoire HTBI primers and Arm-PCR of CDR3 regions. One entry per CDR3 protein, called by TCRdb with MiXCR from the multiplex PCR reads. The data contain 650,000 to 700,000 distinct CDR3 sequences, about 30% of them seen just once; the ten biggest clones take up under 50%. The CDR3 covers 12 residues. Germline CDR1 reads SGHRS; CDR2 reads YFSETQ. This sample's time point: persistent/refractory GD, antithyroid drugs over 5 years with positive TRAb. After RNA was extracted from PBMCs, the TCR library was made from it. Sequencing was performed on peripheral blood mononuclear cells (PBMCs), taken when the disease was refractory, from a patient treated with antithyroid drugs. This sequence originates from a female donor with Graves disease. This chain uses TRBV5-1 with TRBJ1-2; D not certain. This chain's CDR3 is CASSLTDYGYTF. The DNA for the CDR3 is TGTGCCAGCAGCCTCACTGACTATGGCTACACCTTC.